The 5 T cell receptor beta chains reported below all come from one sample, sequenced in a study of graft-versus-host responses after intestinal transplantation. Plated together were around 200,000 CFSE-labeled responder cells and around 200,000 irradiated, violet-dye-labeled stimulator cells. The table came from immunoSEQ multiplex PCR; TCRdb's copy has only in-frame clones and leaves some out. The profile covers approximately 13,000 clones, with 35% appearing a single time and roughly 2.2% taken by the ten largest. Specimen: alloreactive CD8+ T cells from a mixed lymphocyte reaction culture, collected before intestinal transplant. Sample subset: CFSE-low proliferating T cells sorted from roughly 6-day pre-transplant mixed lymphocyte reaction (GvH or HvG direction). These receptors were obtained from a human patient who received an intestinal transplant.

V is TRBV29-1 and J is TRBJ1-1; 8 bases line up with TRBD1. In germline, CDR1 is SQVTM, CDR2 ANQGSEA. The CDR3 totals 12 residues. V gave up 2 bases and J gave up 4 bases; unmatched junction bases: 0. The CDR3: CSVETGGTEAFF. The CDR3 DNA sequence: TGCAGCGTTGAAACAGGGGGCACTGAAGCTTTCTTT.

CDR3 sequence (DNA): TGTGCCAGTAGTTTAGGTTCACCCCTCCACTTT. Its protein is CASSLGSPLHF. The J gene is TRBJ1-6, the V gene TRBV19; D call uncertain. The length of the CDR3 is 11 residues. Germline lookup yields CDR1 LNHDA and CDR2 SQIVND (reference sequence). V lost 5 bases, J lost 9 bases, and 5 bases lay in between.

This chain links TRBV5-6 with TRBJ2-3, with 9 bases that match TRBD1. The CDR3 contains 15 residues. The J segment lost 3 bases and the V segment lost 3 bases, leaving 5 bases of the junction unmatched. Germline lookup yields CDR1 SGHDT and CDR2 YYEEEE. The CDR3: CASSSGQGWTDTQYF. CDR3 sequence (DNA): TGTGCCAGCAGCTCCGGACAGGGGTGGACAGATACGCAGTATTTT.

The gene calls are TRBV7-6 and TRBJ2-3, with unresolved D. Germline V gene data show CDR1 as SGHVS and CDR2 as FNYEAQ. The CDR3 is 12 amino acids. With 0 bases removed from V and 4 bases from J, the gap between germline ends came to 2 bases. The CDR3: CASSLAPDTQYF. The CDR3 DNA reads TGTGCCAGCAGCTTAGCTCCAGATACGCAGTATTTT.

The rearrangement uses TRBV7-2 and TRBJ1-1; D unresolved. Germline V gives CDR1 SGHTA, CDR2 FQGNSA. V shed 6 bases and J shed 8 bases, with 19 bases lying between them. This CDR3 region has 14 residues. CDR3 nucleotide sequence: TGTGCCAGCAGTCTAGACACGTACCCTATCGAAGCTTTCTTT. It encodes CASSLDTYPIEAFF.